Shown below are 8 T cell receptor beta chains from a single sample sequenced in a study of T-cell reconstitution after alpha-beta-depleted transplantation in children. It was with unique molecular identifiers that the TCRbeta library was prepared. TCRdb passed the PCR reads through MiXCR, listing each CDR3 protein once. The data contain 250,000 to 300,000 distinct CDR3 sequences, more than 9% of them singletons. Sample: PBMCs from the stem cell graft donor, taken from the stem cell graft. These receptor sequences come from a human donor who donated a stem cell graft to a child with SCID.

This chain's CDR3 is CASSYSTSRGVEAFF. CDR3 bases: TGTGCCAGCAGTTACTCGACATCCCGAGGTGTGGAAGCTTTCTTT. This chain joins TRBV6-5 and TRBJ1-1; D uncertain. This CDR3 is built from 15 residues. Looked up from germline, CDR1 is MNHEY and CDR2 is SVGAGI. V lost 0 bases to trimming and J lost 8 bases, with 16 bases between them.

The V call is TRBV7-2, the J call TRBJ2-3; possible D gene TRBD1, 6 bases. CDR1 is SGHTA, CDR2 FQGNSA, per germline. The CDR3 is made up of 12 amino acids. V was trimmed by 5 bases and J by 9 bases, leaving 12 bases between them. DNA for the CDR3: TGTGCCAGCAGCCCCTCAGGGGCCACGCAGTATTTT. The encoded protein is CASSPSGATQYF.

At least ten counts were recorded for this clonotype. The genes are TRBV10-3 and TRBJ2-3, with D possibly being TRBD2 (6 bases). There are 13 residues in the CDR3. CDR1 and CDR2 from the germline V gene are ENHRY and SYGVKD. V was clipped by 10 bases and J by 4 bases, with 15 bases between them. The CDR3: CATQGEVADTQYF. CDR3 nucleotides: TGTGCCACCCAAGGGGAGGTCGCAGATACGCAGTATTTT.

The CDR3 region is CASRGTSNQPQHF. CDR3 DNA: TGTGCCAGCAGGGGGACAAGTAATCAGCCCCAGCATTTT. The J gene is TRBJ1-5, the V gene TRBV6-5, with a tentative D call TRBD1 (6 bases). Trimming left V 6 bases short and J 4 bases short, with 10 bases between. The V gene's germline CDR1 is MNHEY and CDR2 SVGAGI. The CDR3 consists of 13 residues.

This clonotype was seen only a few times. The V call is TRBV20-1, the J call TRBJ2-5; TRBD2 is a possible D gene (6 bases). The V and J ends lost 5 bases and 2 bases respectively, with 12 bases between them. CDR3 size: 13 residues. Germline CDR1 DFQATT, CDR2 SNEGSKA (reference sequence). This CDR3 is CSAPRDLQETQYF. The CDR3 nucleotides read TGCAGTGCTCCCCGGGACTTGCAAGAGACCCAGTACTTC.

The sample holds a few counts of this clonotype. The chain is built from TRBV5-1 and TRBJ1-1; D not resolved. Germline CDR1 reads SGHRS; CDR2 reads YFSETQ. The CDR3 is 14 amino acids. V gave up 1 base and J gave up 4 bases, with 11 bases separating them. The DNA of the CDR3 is TGCGCCAGCAGCTTGTTATGGCTTGGCACTGAAGCTTTCTTT. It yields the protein CASSLLWLGTEAFF.

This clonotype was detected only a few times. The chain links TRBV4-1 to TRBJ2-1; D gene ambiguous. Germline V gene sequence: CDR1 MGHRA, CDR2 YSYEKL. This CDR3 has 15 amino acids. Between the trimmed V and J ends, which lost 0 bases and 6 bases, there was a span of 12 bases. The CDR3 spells CASSQDPNPGNEQFF. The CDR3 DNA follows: TGCGCCAGCAGCCAAGATCCCAACCCGGGCAATGAGCAGTTCTTC.

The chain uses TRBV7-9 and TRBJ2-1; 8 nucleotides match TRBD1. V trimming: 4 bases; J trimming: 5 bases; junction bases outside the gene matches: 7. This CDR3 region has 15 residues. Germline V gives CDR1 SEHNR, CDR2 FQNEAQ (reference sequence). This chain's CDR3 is CASSSQQGADNEQFF. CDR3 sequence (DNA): TGTGCCAGCAGCTCGCAGCAGGGGGCCGACAATGAGCAGTTCTTC.